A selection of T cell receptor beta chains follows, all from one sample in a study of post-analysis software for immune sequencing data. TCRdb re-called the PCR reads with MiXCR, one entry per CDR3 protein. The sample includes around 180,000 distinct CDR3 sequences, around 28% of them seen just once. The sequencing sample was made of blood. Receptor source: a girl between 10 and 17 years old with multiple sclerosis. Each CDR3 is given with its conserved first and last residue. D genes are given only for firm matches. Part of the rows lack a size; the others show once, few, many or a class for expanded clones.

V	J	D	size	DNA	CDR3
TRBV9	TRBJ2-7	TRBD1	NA	TGTGCCAGCAGCTCCACCGGGACAGCCTTGGCCTACGAGCAGTACTTC	CASSSTGTALAYEQYF
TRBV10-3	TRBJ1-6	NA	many	TGTGCCATCGGGCGGGAGGGCGCCGTTAATTCACCCCTCCACTTT	CAIGREGAVNSPLHF
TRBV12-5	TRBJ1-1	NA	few	TGTGCTAGTGGTTTTGAGTCAGGGAACACTGAAGCTTTCTTT	CASGFESGNTEAFF
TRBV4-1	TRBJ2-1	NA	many	TGCGCCAGCAGCCCAGCATTGGTCCACAATGAGCAGTTCTTC	CASSPALVHNEQFF
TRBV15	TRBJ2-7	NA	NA	TGTGCCACCAGCAGAGATCGACAGCGTTTCGACGAGCAGTACTTC	CATSRDRQRFDEQYF
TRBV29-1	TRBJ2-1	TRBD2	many	TGCAGCGTCACTGGGCCTAGCGGGAGTGGCGATGAGCAGTTCTTC	CSVTGPSGSGDEQFF
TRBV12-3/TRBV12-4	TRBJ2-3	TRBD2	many	TGTGCCAGCAGTTTAGCTCCCGGAGTAGCGGGAGAGCCTCTAAGCACAGATACGCAGTATTTT	CASSLAPGVAGEPLSTDTQYF
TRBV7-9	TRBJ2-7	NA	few	TGTGCCAGCAGCTCCCCCATGACACCTTCCTACGAGCAGTACTTC	CASSSPMTPSYEQYF
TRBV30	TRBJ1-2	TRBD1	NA	TGTGCCTGGAGAGGGGACAGAAGTTTCTATGGCTACACCTTC	CAWRGDRSFYGYTF
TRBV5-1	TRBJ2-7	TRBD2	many	TGCGCCAGCAGCATTGGGACTAGCGGGAGTTACGAGCAGTACTTC	CASSIGTSGSYEQYF
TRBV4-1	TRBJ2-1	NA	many	TGCGCCAGCAGCCAGCAATACGAGGGGAATGAGCAGTTCTTC	CASSQQYEGNEQFF
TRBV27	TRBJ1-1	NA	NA	TGTGCCAGCGGAATGACACCGAACACTGAAGCTTTCTTT	CASGMTPNTEAFF
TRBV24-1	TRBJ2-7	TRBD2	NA	TGTGCCACCAGTGATCCGGGGACTAGCGGGATTACCCTCAATGAGCAGTACTTC	CATSDPGTSGITLNEQYF
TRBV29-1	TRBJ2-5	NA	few	TGCAGCGCCGTACAGGGTCAAGAGACCCAGTACTTC	CSAVQGQETQYF
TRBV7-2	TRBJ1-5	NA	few	TGTGCCAGCAGCTTAGGCTATGCGGGGAGCAATCAGCCCCAGCATTTT	CASSLGYAGSNQPQHF
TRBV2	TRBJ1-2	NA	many	TGTGCCAGCAGTGAAGTGGGCTACTATGGCTACACCTTC	CASSEVGYYGYTF
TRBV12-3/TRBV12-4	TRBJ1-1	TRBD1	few	TGTGCCAGCAGACCGGGACAGGGGGGCACTGAAGCTTTCTTT	CASRPGQGGTEAFF
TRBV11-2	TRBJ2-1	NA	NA	TGTGCCAGCAGCTTATTATACAATGAGCAGTTCTTC	CASSLLYNEQFF
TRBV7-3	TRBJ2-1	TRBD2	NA	TGTGCCAGCAGCCCTGTTGTGGTAGCGGGCTCCGAGCAGTTCTTC	CASSPVVVAGSEQFF
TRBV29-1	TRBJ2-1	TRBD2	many	TGCAGCGTGGGGCCCGGACTAGCGGATAACTACAATGAGCAGTTCTTC	CSVGPGLADNYNEQFF
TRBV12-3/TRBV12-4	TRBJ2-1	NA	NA	TGTGCCAGCAGTTTAATAGGGTCGGGTGAGCAGTTCTTC	CASSLIGSGEQFF
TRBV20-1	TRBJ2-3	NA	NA	TGCAGTGCTAAAGTAGGGATGGGTACAGATACGCAGTATTTT	CSAKVGMGTDTQYF
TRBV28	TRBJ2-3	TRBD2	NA	TGTGCCAGCAGTTTCCCACTAGCGGGCCCTTTCACAGATACGCAGTATTTT	CASSFPLAGPFTDTQYF
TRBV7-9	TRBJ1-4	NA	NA	TGTGTCAGCAGCCTCCGGGGCGAGGAGGAAAAACTGTTTTTT	CVSSLRGEEEKLFF
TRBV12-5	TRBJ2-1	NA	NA	TGTGCTAGTAGCAGGGGCCAAATGTCCTCCTATAATGAGCAGTTCTTC	CASSRGQMSSYNEQFF
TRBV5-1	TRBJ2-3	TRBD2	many	TGCGCCAGCAGCCCGGCTGCGGGAGTCACAGATACGCAGTATTTT	CASSPAAGVTDTQYF
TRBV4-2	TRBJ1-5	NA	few	TGTGCCAGCAGCCAAGGACTGATTAGCAATCAGCCCCAGCATTTT	CASSQGLISNQPQHF
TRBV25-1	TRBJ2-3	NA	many	TGTGCCAGCAGTTACCCTGGACGAACAGATACGCAGTATTTT	CASSYPGRTDTQYF
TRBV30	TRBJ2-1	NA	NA	TGTGCCTGGAGTGGGACAGAATACAATGTGCAGTTCTTC	CAWSGTEYNVQFF
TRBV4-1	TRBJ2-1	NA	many	TGCGCCAGCAGCCAAGGGGAGGACGGTGAGCAGTTCTTC	CASSQGEDGEQFF
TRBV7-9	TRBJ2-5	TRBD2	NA	TGTGCCAGCAGCCCTATGGGACTAGCTAGTTCGGAGACCCAGTACTTC	CASSPMGLASSETQYF
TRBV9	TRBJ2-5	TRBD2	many	TGTGCCAGCAGCGTAGCTTTCGGTAGCGGGAGAGCAGAGACCCAGTACTTC	CASSVAFGSGRAETQYF
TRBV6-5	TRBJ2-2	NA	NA	TGTGCCAGCAGTTACTATTACACCGGGGAGCTGTTTTTT	CASSYYYTGELFF
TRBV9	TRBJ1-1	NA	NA	TGTGCCAGCAGCCTAACTCCGGGAGGGGTAACTGAAGCTTTCTTT	CASSLTPGGVTEAFF
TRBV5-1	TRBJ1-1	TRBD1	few	TGCGCCAGCAGCGAGACAGGGGGCGGTGGAGCTTTCTTT	CASSETGGGGAFF